This passage covers 2 T cell receptor beta chains from one sample sequenced in a study of Graves' ophthalmopathy and Graves' hyperthyroidism. From RNA, the CDR3 regions of TCR beta chains were amplified and sequenced. HTBI-primed first-round RT-PCR preceded second-round multiplex PCR. TCRdb re-called the multiplex PCR reads with MiXCR, one entry per CDR3 protein. The sample yields around 670,000 distinct CDR3 sequences, 35% to 50% seen once. The sequenced sample consisted of peripheral blood. These receptors were obtained from an adult man with Graves' ophthalmopathy.

The chain carries TRBV20-1 and TRBJ2-2; D possibly corresponds to TRBD2 (5 bases). There are 13 residues in the CDR3. Per the germline V gene, CDR1 is DFQATT and CDR2 is SNEGSKA (reference sequence). The ends were cut back, 1 base at V and 3 bases at J, with 6 bases in the middle. The CDR3 DNA is TGCAGTGCTAGAGGAGGGTACACCGGGGAGCTGTTTTTT. Its protein product is CSARGGYTGELFF.

The V and J genes are TRBV9 and TRBJ1-4; D not certain. The CDR3 sequence is 16 residues long. Trimming removed 0 bases at V and 3 bases at J, with 12 bases between. From germline, CDR1 is SGDLS and CDR2 YYNGEE. The CDR3 bases are TGTGCCAGCAGCGTAGGATGGACTCGGCCTAATGAAAAACTGTTTTTT. Protein: CASSVGWTRPNEKLFF.